Below are 25 T cell receptor beta chains sequenced from a single sample in a study of blood T cells in healthy people across ages. Alongside a J-beta primer mix, a sample-barcoded 5' primer served in a second PCR lasting roughly 7 to 11 cycles. Each CDR3 protein gets one entry after TCRdb re-called the 5' RACE reads with MiXCR. The table has roughly 1.5 million distinct CDR3 sequences, 40% to 45% seen once. The specimen sequenced was blood. Receptors originate from a woman younger than 30 in good health.

The V and J genes are TRBV6-5 and TRBJ1-1; D gene ambiguous. Trimming pared 6 bases from V and 6 bases from J, leaving 14 bases between. CDR1 is MNHEY, CDR2 SVGAGI, per germline. The CDR3 contains 13 residues. DNA for the CDR3: TGTGCCAGCAGCGTCGGGAGGGTCGCTGAAGCTTTCTTT. Amino acids: CASSVGRVAEAFF.

This clonotype was seen once. The chain combines TRBV12-3 or TRBV12-4 with TRBJ1-1, with unresolved D. Deletions cut 2 bases from V and 0 bases from J, with 10 bases between. This CDR3 is built from 15 residues. CDR3 sequence: CASSLRAAMNTEAFF. In nucleotides, the CDR3 is TGTGCCAGCAGTTTAAGAGCAGCCATGAACACTGAAGCTTTCTTT.

DNA for the CDR3: TGCGCCAGCAGCCAAGGGTTCGCAGGGGTGAACAATCAGCCCCAGCATTTT. The encoded protein is CASSQGFAGVNNQPQHF. The chain joins TRBV4-1 to TRBJ1-5; a possible D gene is TRBD1 (6 bases). V was cut by 1 base and J by 3 bases, with 16 bases left in between. The germline V gene has CDR1 MGHRA and CDR2 YSYEKL. This CDR3 has 17 amino acids.

V usage is TRBV5-1 and J usage is TRBJ2-5; D not resolved. V was cut by 5 bases and J by 4 bases, with 9 bases left in between. CDR3 length equals 12 residues. Per the germline V gene, CDR1 is SGHRS and CDR2 is YFSETQ. CDR3 nucleotides: TGCGCCAGCAGATTCTTAGGAGAGACCCAGTACTTC. Its protein is CASRFLGETQYF.

The V call is TRBV12-3 or TRBV12-4, the J call TRBJ1-1, with a weak D call TRBD1 (6 bases). Deletions cut 5 bases from V and 1 base from J, with 11 bases between. The CDR3 is 14 residues long. Written as DNA, the CDR3 is TGTGCCAGCAGTGCCAGGGGAGGGAACACTGAAGCTTTCTTT. It is translated as CASSARGGNTEAFF.

The gene calls are TRBV6-2 or TRBV6-3 and TRBJ1-5; D gene unclear. The CDR3 runs 14 residues. Germline assignment: CDR1 MNHEY and CDR2 SVGEGT. The V end lost 2 bases, the J end lost 4 bases, and 9 bases lay between the germline ends. The CDR3 region is CASSYRKSNQPQHF. CDR3 bases: TGTGCCAGCAGTTACAGGAAATCTAATCAGCCCCAGCATTTT.

The chain joins TRBV27 to TRBJ2-1; perhaps TRBD2 as D (5 bases). Germline V lookup: CDR1 MNHEY, CDR2 SMNVEV (reference sequence). With 5 bases removed from V and 4 bases from J, the gap between germline ends came to 15 bases. The CDR3 contains 15 residues. In DNA, the CDR3 is TGTGCCAGCAGTCTCTACTTGGACTTGTACAATGAGCAGTTCTTC. Its translation: CASSLYLDLYNEQFF.

This clonotype was seen a few times. This chain uses TRBV2 with TRBJ2-1, with unresolved D. Germline CDR1 SNHLY, CDR2 FYNNEI. The CDR3 is made up of 14 amino acids. Trimming shortened V by 2 bases and J by 7 bases, and 12 bases separated the two germline ends. CDR3 sequence (DNA): TGTGCCAGCAGTGAAACGGACCCTGGAAATGAGCAGTTCTTC. Translation gives CASSETDPGNEQFF. The full variable domain, its missing parts supplied by reference TRBV2 and TRBJ2-1, is EPEVTQTPSHQVTQMGQEVILRCVPISNHLYFYWYRQILGQKVEFLVSFYNNEISEKSEIFDDQFSVERPDGSNFTLKIRSTKLEDSAMYFCASSETDPGNEQFFGPGTRLTVL.

This clonotype has a handful of counts. The chain links TRBV5-6 to TRBJ2-7; perhaps D is TRBD1 or TRBD2 (5 bases each). The DNA end is a closer match to TRBJ2-4, so the J assignment may be wrong. Germline CDR1 is SGHDT and CDR2 is YYEEEE. CDR3 size: 14 residues. The CDR3: CASSLDGTSYIQYF. The CDR3 DNA reads as TGTGCCAGCAGCTTGGACGGGACCAGTTACATTCAGTACTTC.

This clonotype was seen more than once but under ten times. The V gene is TRBV3-1, the J gene TRBJ1-4; D possibly corresponds to TRBD1 (6 bases). The CDR3 is 16 amino acids. The V end lost 4 bases, the J end lost 5 bases, and 17 bases lay between the germline ends. Germline assignment: CDR1 LGHDT and CDR2 YNNKEL (reference sequence). CDR3 sequence (DNA): TGTGCCAGCAGCCCAAGGGGGGGGAGCTACAATGAAAAACTGTTTTTT. It encodes CASSPRGGSYNEKLFF.

The J gene is TRBJ2-3, the V gene TRBV5-1; D is uncertain. This CDR3 has 17 residues. V was cut by 4 bases and J by 0 bases, with 18 bases left in between. Germline CDR1 is SGHRS and CDR2 is YFSETQ. CDR3 loop: CASSPNVMWGSTDTQYF. CDR3 DNA sequence: TGCGCCAGCAGCCCAAACGTTATGTGGGGTAGCACAGATACGCAGTATTTT.

This clonotype was seen at least ten times. The V and J genes are TRBV4-1 and TRBJ1-1; no firm D call. In germline, CDR1 is MGHRA, CDR2 YSYEKL. Trimming took 4 bases from V and 3 from J, leaving 9 bases between them. The CDR3 runs to 13 residues. The CDR3 region has the DNA TGCGCCAGCAGCCCTCGTAGGGACACTGAAGCTTTCTTT. This codes for CASSPRRDTEAFF.

This clonotype was detected a few times. The chain carries TRBV28 and TRBJ2-7; no reliable D call. The V and J ends lost 3 bases and 5 bases respectively, with 11 bases between them. The germline V gene has CDR1 MDHEN and CDR2 SYDVKM. The CDR3 length is 13 residues. The CDR3 DNA sequence: TGTGCCAGCAGTTTCGGGTCCCCCGACGAGCAGTACTTC. This codes for CASSFGSPDEQYF. The full variable domain, in which reference TRBV28 and TRBJ2-7 provide the parts outside the CDR3, is DVKVTQSSRYLVKRTGEKVFLECVQDMDHENMFWYRQDPGLGLRLIYFSYDVKMKEKGDIPEGYSVSREKKERFSLILESASTNQTSMYLCASSFGSPDEQYFGPGTRLTVT.

The chain links TRBV5-6 to TRBJ2-1, with 7 bases fitting TRBD2. The end of the DNA fits TRBJ2-7 better, so the J call may be wrong. This CDR3 has 14 residues. In germline, CDR1 is SGHDT, CDR2 YYEEEE. CDR3 nucleotide sequence: TGTGCCAGCACTCTGGTGGGAGGGAACAATGAGCAGTACTTC. Translating it yields CASTLVGGNNEQYF.

The table lists this clonotype with many counts. The V and J genes are TRBV4-3 and TRBJ2-1; D possibly corresponds to TRBD2 (5 bases). This CDR3 is 14 amino acids long. Germline-derived CDR1 and CDR2 are LGHNA and YSLEER. The V gene lost 1 base and the J gene lost 2 bases, with 6 bases spanning the gap. CDR3 in DNA: TGCGCCAGCAGCCAAGTCGGGGCCTACAATGAGCAGTTCTTC. It is translated as CASSQVGAYNEQFF.

This rearrangement joins TRBV7-2 to TRBJ1-2; D perhaps matches TRBD1 (6 bases). This CDR3 spans 15 amino acids. Trimming took off 0 bases at V and 8 bases at J, with 16 bases between the two ends. CDR1 SGHTA and CDR2 FQGNSA come from the germline V gene. The CDR3 DNA follows: TGTGCCAGCAGCTTAGCACCAATGGCCGGGGGCGGCTACACCTTC. Protein sequence: CASSLAPMAGGGYTF.

J is TRBJ1-2 and V is TRBV7-9, with D possibly TRBD1 on 6 matching bases. The CDR3 contains 15 residues. Trimming left V 6 bases short and J 4 bases short, with 18 bases between. The germline V gene has CDR1 SEHNR and CDR2 FQNEAQ (reference sequence). This chain's CDR3 is CASRQSTGGFYGYTF. In DNA form, the CDR3 reads TGTGCCAGCAGACAATCGACGGGGGGCTTCTATGGCTACACCTTC.

There are a few counts of this clonotype. CDR3 sequence: CASSVGLAGSEQYF. The CDR3 nucleotides are TGTGCCAGCAGTGTAGGACTAGCGGGATCTGAGCAGTACTTC. This rearrangement joins TRBV27 to TRBJ2-7; TRBD2 agrees at 12 bases. CDR1 and CDR2 (germline): MNHEY, SMNVEV (reference sequence). This CDR3 spans 14 amino acids. Losses at the gene ends were 5 bases for V and 7 bases for J; bases not matched to a gene: 6.

This clonotype was seen only a few times. The chain is built from TRBV6-5 and TRBJ2-3, with D possibly matching TRBD2 (5 bases). Trimming took off 2 bases at V and 8 bases at J, with 17 bases between the two ends. The CDR3 contains 15 residues. The germline V gene has CDR1 MNHEY and CDR2 SVGAGI. The CDR3 coding sequence is TGTGCCAGCAGTTACACCCCTTATGACTACAGTACGCAGTATTTT. It translates to CASSYTPYDYSTQYF.

The chain links TRBV10-3 to TRBJ2-7, with 14 bases fitting TRBD2. The CDR3 runs to 15 residues. Germline V CDR1 and CDR2: ENHRY, SYGVKD. Trimming cost V 4 bases and J 2 bases; bases outside gene matches: 1. CDR3 protein: CAISAGLAGAYEQYF. The CDR3, as DNA: TGTGCCATCAGTGCGGGACTAGCGGGAGCCTACGAGCAGTACTTC.

The sample holds a few counts of this clonotype. The V call is TRBV20-1, the J call TRBJ2-1; D is unresolved. Trimming took off 6 bases at V and 0 bases at J, with 15 bases between the two ends. This CDR3 is built from 15 residues. Looked up from germline, CDR1 is DFQATT and CDR2 is SNEGSKA (reference sequence). CDR3 residues: CSAEGSQSSYNEQFF. The CDR3 DNA sequence: TGCAGTGCCGAAGGATCCCAGAGCTCCTACAATGAGCAGTTCTTC.

This clonotype was counted a few times. The chain combines TRBV6-6 with TRBJ2-3, with D perhaps matching TRBD2 (5 bases). Germline loops: CDR1 MNHNY, CDR2 SVGAGI (reference sequence). The V end lost 2 bases, the J end lost 4 bases, and 10 bases lay between the germline ends. The CDR3 length is 14 residues. CDR3 sequence (DNA): TGTGCCAGCAGTTACGTCGGAGGCGCAGATACGCAGTATTTT. It specifies CASSYVGGADTQYF.

V usage is TRBV28 and J usage is TRBJ1-5; D may be TRBD1 (6 bases). V gave up 4 bases and J gave up 6 bases, with 16 bases separating them. Germline CDR1 and CDR2: MDHEN and SYDVKM. CDR3 length: 15 residues. CDR3 bases: TGTGCCAGCAGTTCTTTCTCGGGGGGGCTTCAGCCCCAGCATTTT. Amino acids: CASSSFSGGLQPQHF.

The chain is built from TRBV6-5 and TRBJ2-3, with 9 nucleotides matching TRBD2. With 0 bases clipped from V and 1 base from J, the junction kept 14 bases outside the gene matches. CDR1 is MNHEY and CDR2 is SVGAGI in the germline V gene. The CDR3 extends over 20 amino acids. The CDR3, as DNA: TGTGCCAGCAGTTACTCGCCCCTAGCGGGGACCTCCTACGGCACAGATACGCAGTATTTT. Translation gives CASSYSPLAGTSYGTDTQYF.

This chain uses TRBV28 with TRBJ2-1; 7 nucleotides line up with TRBD2. Trimming took 6 bases from V and 1 from J; bases not matched to a gene: 3. Germline lookup yields CDR1 MDHEN and CDR2 SYDVKM. This CDR3 is 14 amino acids long. The CDR3 spells CASRKRESYNEQFF. The CDR3 nucleotides are TGTGCCAGCAGGAAGCGGGAATCCTACAATGAGCAGTTCTTC.